This T cell receptor beta chain originates from a study of blood T cells in healthy people across ages. Points from the study as a whole: A roughly linear age-dependent decrease characterized TCR beta diversity per million T cells.

V was shortened by 3 bases and J by 1 base, with 12 bases between the two germline ends. Germline V gene lookup returns CDR1 SGHTA and CDR2 FQGNSA. The CDR3 runs 15 residues. Using a J-beta primer mix together with a sample-barcoded 5' primer, a second PCR was run for roughly 7 to 12 cycles. Via MiXCR, TCRdb re-called the 5' RACE reads, giving one row per CDR3 protein. In the table there are approximately 760,000 distinct CDR3 sequences, approximately 25% of which are singletons. The table lists this clonotype with a count of one. Its cognate antigen is unknown. The data were also submitted as part of a second study, on T cells of mothers and their children.

This TCR came from a boy aged 10-17 years in good health. This chain joins TRBV7-2 and TRBJ2-5; the D gene could be TRBD1 or TRBD2 (5 bases each). What was sequenced was blood. The chain's CDR3 is CASSLLARGQETQYF. CDR3 in DNA: TGTGCCAGCAGCTTGCTCGCGAGGGGCCAAGAGACCCAGTACTTC.